This TCR beta chain originates from a study of cytomegalovirus exposure and HLA in healthy donors. From germline, CDR1 is SGHRS and CDR2 YFSETQ. The V and J ends lost 4 bases and 6 bases, in that order; junction bases with no gene match: 15. This CDR3 has 17 residues. Study observations and caveats: Later analysis identified about 17,000 TCR beta sequences associated with HLA alleles, using a false discovery rate threshold of 0.05.

Notes on this clone: Its antigen is unidentified.

With 60 Vbeta and 13 Jbeta primers, the PCR was carried out. Assay: immunoSEQ multiplex PCR; the TCRdb copy retains only in-frame clones and omits some. The sample shows roughly 80,000 clones, 60% to 85% of them seen only once. The sequence came from a male donor in good health and CMV-seronegative. V is TRBV5-1 and J is TRBJ1-2; 10 bases fit TRBD1. Sequenced: PBMCs. The CDR3 coding sequence is TGCGCCAGCAGCAAACTAACCGGGACAGGGGTAGGGGATGGCTACACCTTC. Translation gives CASSKLTGTGVGDGYTF.